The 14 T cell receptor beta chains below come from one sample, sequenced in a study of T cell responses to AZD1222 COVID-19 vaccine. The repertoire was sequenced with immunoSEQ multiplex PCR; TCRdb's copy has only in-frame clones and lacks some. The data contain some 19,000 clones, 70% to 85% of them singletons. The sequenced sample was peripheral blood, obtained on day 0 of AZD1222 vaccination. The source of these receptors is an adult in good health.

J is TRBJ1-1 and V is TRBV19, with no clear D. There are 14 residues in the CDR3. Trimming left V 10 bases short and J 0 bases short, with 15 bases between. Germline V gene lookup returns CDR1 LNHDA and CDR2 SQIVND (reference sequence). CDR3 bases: TGTGCCACCTCCCGGACCCAGGTGAACACTGAAGCTTTCTTT. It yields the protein CATSRTQVNTEAFF.

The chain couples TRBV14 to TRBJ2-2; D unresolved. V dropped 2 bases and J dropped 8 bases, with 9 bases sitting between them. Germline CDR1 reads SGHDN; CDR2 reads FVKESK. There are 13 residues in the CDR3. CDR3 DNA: TGTGCCAGCAGCCAATTATGGCCTGGGGAGCTGTTTTTT. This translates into CASSQLWPGELFF.

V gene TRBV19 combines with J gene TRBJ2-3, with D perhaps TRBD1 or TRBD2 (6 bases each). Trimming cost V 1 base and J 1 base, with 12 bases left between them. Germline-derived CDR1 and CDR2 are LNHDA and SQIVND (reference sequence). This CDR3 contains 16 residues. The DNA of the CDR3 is TGTGCCAGTAGTATAGGGGGGGCGTACGGCACAGATACGCAGTATTTT. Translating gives CASSIGGAYGTDTQYF.

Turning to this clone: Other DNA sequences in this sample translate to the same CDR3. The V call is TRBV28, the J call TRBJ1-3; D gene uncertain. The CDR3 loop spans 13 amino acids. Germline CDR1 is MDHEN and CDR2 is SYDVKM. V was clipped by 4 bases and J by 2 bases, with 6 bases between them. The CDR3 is CASSSGAGNTIYF. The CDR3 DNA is TGTGCCAGCAGTTCTGGAGCTGGAAACACCATATATTTT.

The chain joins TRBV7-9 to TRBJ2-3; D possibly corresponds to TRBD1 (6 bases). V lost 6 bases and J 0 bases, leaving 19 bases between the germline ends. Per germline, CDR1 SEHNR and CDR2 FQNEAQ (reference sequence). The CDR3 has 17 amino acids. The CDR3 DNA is TGTGCCAGCAGTTCTTCCGGACAGTATTCTAGCACAGATACGCAGTATTTT. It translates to CASSSSGQYSSTDTQYF.

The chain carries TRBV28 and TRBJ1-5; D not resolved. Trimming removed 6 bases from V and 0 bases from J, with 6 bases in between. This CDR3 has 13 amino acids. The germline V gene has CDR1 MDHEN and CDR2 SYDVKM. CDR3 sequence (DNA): TGTGCCAGCAGGGGCAGTAGCAATCAGCCCCAGCATTTT. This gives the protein CASRGSSNQPQHF.

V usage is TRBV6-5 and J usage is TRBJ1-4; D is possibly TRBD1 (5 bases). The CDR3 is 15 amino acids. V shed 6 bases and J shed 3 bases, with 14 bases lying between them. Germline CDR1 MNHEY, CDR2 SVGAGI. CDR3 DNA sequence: TGTGCCAGCAGAAAGGGGCTCGGCGCTAATGAAAAACTGTTTTTT. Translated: CASRKGLGANEKLFF.

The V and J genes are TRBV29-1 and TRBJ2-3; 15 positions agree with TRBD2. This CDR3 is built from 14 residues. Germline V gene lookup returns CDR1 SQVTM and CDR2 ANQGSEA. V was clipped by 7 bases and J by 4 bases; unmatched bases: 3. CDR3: CSGTSGRAADTQYF. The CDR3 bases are TGCAGCGGGACTAGCGGGAGGGCCGCAGATACGCAGTATTTT.

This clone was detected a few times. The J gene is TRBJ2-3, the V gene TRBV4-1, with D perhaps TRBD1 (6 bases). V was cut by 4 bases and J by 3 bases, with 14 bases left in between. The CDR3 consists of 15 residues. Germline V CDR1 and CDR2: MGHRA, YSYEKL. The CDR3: CASSLGEGTTDTQYF. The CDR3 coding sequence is TGCGCCAGCAGCCTAGGTGAGGGGACAACAGATACGCAGTATTTT.

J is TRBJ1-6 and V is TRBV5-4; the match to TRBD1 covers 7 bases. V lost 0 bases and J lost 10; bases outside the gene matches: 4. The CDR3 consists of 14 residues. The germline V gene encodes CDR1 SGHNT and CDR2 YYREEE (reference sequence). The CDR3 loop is CASSLDRGGSPLHF. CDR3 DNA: TGTGCCAGCAGCTTGGACAGGGGAGGGTCACCCCTCCACTTT.

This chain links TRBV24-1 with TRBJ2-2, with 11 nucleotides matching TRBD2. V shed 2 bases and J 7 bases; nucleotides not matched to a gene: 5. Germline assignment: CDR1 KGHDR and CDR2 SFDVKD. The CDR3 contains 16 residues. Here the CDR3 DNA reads TGTGCCACCAGTGATTCACTAGCGGGAGCGATCGGGGAGCTGTTTTTT. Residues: CATSDSLAGAIGELFF.

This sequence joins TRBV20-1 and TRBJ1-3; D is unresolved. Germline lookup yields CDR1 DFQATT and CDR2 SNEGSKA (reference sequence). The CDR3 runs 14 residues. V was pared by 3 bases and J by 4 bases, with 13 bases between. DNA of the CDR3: TGCAGTGCTAGTCGGCCCCTCAGAGGAAACACCATATATTTT. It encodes CSASRPLRGNTIYF.

The CDR3, as DNA: TGCGCCAGCAGCCAAGGAAATATGGAGACCCAGTACTTC. The encoded protein is CASSQGNMETQYF. This chain connects TRBV4-1 to TRBJ2-5; no definite D call. The V and J ends lost 1 base and 5 bases respectively, with 8 bases between them. The CDR3 runs 13 residues. Germline loops: CDR1 MGHRA, CDR2 YSYEKL.

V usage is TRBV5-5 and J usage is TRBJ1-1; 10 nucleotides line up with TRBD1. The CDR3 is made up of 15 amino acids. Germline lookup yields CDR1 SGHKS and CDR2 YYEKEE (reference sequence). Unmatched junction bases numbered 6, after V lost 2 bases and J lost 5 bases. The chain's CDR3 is CASSLEGQGQTEAFF. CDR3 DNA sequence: TGTGCCAGCAGCTTAGAGGGACAGGGGCAGACTGAAGCTTTCTTT.